The sequence of this TCR beta chain was determined in a study of T cell clusters in autoimmune cytopenias (dated by TCRdb to between 2018 and 2020). A note on the overall study: Of the approximately 39 healthy donor controls, approximately 23 were female, and the group had a mean age of 56 years and a median age of 59 years. Per sample, TRB sequencing gave a median depth of about 53,000 reads and a median of around 2,400 distinct TRB clonotypes. For primary cytopenia, the controls were about 26 age-matched healthy donors, and for secondary cytopenia, the controls were around 13 age-matched CLL patients. Alongside healthy, CLL and autoimmune hepatitis controls, autoimmune cytopenia patients had their peripheral blood TRB and IGH repertoires sequenced at active disease and again during treatment follow-up. Autoimmune hepatitis repertoires were compared with those of about two dozen age- and sex-matched healthy donors. The goal of the study was to determine whether autoimmune cytopenia patients have a disease-specific immune repertoire signature that could serve as a blood-based biomarker.

The CDR3 contains 13 residues, cysteine and phenylalanine counted. A DNA sequence was not provided. Via the germline V gene, CDR1 is MNHNS and CDR2 SASEGT. Per sample, approximately 270 ng of peripheral blood genomic DNA, 30,000 to 40,000 genome equivalents, was used for TRB amplification. Note on this clonotype: Its antigen is not yet known.

To amplify TRB rearrangements, a touch-down multiplex PCR protocol was run with the TRB-A and TRB-B primer pools combined in a single tube. Two consecutive PCR reactions with Phusion HS II polymerase added Illumina adapters and sample indices to the amplicons. The amplicons were purified from gel with the NucleoSpin Gel and PCR Clean-up kit, after which the amplicons were quantified by Qubit and checked for quality on an Agilent 2100 Bioanalyzer. Libraries were sequenced on an Illumina MiSeq using 600-cycle, single-indexed, paired-end runs. As for the authors' bioinformatics: Alignment and assembly of TRB reads were performed with MiXCR version 2.1.12 and the default MiXCR reference library. A clone was defined by each unique CDR3 nucleotide sequence, and the analysis included only productive sequences supported by at least two reads. To assess repertoire diversity, an R script computed alpha-parameterized diversity profiles (alpha 0 to 5), which included the Shannon (alpha 1) and Simpson (alpha 2) indices. The tcR package was used to compute combinatorial TRB VJ usage, and cohorts were compared on this usage by principal component analysis with ade4. Using GLIPH, TCRbeta CDR3s were clustered on pairs of cohorts matched for age and read depth, and a Wilcoxon test was used to compare cluster frequencies. TCRdb reprocessed the reads and lists each CDR3 protein sequence as a single entry, with no DNA. The V and J calls and clone size come from TCRdb's table, not from the authors' own analysis. The sample table gives 5,000 to 7,000 distinct CDR3 sequences. The ten biggest clones cover about 60% of the sample.

The paper as a whole reports these results and caveats: GLIPH suggested that primary autoimmune cytopenia patients lacked physiological T cell clusters: 45 to 60 clusters were exclusive to healthy donors versus about 17 exclusive to patients. Healthy donors had almost three times as many exclusive TRB clusters as active autoimmune hepatitis patients, a finding consistent with an autoimmunity-wide signature. TRB repertoire shifts, with less even repertoires observed in secondary cytopenia and CLL, were mostly attributed to lymphoma bias rather than autoimmunity. The T cell clusters were only ever defined in silico, so experimental validation of their functional role was still needed. In the comparison of secondary cytopenia with CLL, no cluster-lack signature showed up, apparently because the dominant lymphoma-associated repertoire masked the signature.

These data also featured in a second study, about T cell repertoires in aging, cancer and after chemotherapy. The second source states: Donors were distributed across six age groups ranging from 30 or younger to 70 or older, with at least three individuals included per group. TCR repertoires from healthy donor controls were recorded over periods of several months to years and showed clear clonal overlap between repeated samplings. The full dataset contained several million TCR reads. Untreated patients with hematological or solid cancers showed significantly lower blood TCR diversity and higher clonality than age-matched healthy donors. In healthy donors, the drop in TCR diversity with age came mainly from a loss of richness, whereas in cancer patients a loss of evenness also played a part. An increase in median generation probability over the chemotherapy interval was observed in both cancer cohorts, suggesting that the repertoire was reconstituted through rebound thymic output. It was noted by the authors that conclusions about immunological memory after chemotherapy cannot be drawn from the repertoire data. To look at immunoaging and at how T cells reconstitute after chemotherapy, the study profiled TCR beta repertoires in peripheral blood from both healthy donors and cancer patients. A cohort of 220 or so cancer patients (approximately 92 with hematological and some 120 with solid cancers) was assembled, and 100 or so healthy donors were included as a reference group. MiXCR versions 2.12 and 3.0.5 were used to process the TRB sequences. Shannon diversity, evenness, clonality (one minus evenness), and alpha-parameterized diversity profiles from alpha 0 to 5 were included as repertoire metrics. The IGoR algorithm was used to calculate generation probabilities of clones in the paired pre- and post-chemotherapy samples.

The specimen sequenced was peripheral blood. The receptor's source is a human donor in good health. The chain employs TRBV6-1 and TRBJ1-2; TCRdb names TRBD1, which stays unverified in the absence of DNA. The CDR3 has the sequence CASSEDNTGARTF.